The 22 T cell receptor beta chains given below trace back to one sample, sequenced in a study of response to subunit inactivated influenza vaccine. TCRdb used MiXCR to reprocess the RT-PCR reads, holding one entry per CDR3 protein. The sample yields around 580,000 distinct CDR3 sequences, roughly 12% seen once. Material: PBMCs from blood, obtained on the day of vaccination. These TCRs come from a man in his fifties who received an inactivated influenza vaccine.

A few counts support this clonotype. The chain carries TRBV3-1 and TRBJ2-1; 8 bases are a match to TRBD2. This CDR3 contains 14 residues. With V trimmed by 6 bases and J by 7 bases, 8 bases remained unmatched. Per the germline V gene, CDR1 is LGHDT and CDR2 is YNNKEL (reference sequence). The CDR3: CASRRTRGGNEQFF. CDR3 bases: TGTGCCAGCAGGCGGACACGGGGGGGAAATGAGCAGTTCTTC.

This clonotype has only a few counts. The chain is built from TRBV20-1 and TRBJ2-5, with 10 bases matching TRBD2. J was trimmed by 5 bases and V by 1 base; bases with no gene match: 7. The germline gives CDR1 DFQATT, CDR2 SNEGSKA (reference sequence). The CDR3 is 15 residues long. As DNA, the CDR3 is TGCAGTGCTAGAGCTGTGACTAGCGGGTCGGAGACCCAGTACTTC. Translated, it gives CSARAVTSGSETQYF.

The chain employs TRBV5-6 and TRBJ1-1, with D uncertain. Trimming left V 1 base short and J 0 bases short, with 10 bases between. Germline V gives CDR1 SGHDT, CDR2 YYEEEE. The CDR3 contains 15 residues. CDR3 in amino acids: CASSLRLRMNTEAFF. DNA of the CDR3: TGTGCCAGCAGCTTGCGCCTTCGCATGAACACTGAAGCTTTCTTT.

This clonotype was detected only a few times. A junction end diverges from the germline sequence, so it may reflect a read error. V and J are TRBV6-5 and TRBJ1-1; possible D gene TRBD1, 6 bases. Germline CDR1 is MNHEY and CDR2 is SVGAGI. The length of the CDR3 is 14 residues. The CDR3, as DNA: TGTGCCAGCAGTAACTCCAGGGGTTGGACTGAAGCTTTCTTT. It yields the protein CASSNSRGWTEAFF.

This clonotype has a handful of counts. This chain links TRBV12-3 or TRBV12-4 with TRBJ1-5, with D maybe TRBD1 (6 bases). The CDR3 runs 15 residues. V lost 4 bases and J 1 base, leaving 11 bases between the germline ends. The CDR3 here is CASSSGDGSNQPQHF. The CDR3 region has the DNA TGTGCCAGCAGTTCAGGGGACGGGAGCAATCAGCCCCAGCATTTT.

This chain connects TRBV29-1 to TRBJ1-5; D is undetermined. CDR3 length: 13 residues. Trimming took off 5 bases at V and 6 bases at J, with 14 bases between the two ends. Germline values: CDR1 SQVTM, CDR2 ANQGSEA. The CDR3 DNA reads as TGCAGCGTTTTAGGGAGGGCGGGTCAGCCCCAGCATTTT. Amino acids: CSVLGRAGQPQHF.

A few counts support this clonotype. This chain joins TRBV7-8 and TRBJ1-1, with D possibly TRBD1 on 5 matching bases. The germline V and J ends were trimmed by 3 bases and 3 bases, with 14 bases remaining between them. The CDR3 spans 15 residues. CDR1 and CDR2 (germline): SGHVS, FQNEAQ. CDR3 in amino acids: CASSFGASGYTEAFF. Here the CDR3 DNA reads TGTGCCAGCAGCTTTGGGGCATCAGGGTACACTGAAGCTTTCTTT.

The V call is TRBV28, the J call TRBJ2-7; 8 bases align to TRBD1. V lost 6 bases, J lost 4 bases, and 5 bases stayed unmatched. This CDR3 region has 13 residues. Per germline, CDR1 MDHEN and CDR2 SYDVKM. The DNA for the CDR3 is TGTGCCAGCAGCGGGGACAGGAAATACGAGCAGTACTTC. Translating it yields CASSGDRKYEQYF.

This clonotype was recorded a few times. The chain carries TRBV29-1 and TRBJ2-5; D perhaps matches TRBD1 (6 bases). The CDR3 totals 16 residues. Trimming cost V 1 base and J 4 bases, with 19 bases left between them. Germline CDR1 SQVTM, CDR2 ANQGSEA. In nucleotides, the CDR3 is TGCAGCGTTGAAGCCGAAATTCAGGGGAAGGGAGAGACCCAGTACTTC. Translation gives CSVEAEIQGKGETQYF.

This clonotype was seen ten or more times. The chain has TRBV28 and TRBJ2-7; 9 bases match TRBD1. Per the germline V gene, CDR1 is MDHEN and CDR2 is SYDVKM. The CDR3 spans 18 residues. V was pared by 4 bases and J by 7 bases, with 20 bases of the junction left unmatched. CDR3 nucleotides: TGTGCCAGCAGTTCCGGACAGGGGTCGGTAGGACGCTTGGGTGAGCAGTACTTC. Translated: CASSSGQGSVGRLGEQYF.

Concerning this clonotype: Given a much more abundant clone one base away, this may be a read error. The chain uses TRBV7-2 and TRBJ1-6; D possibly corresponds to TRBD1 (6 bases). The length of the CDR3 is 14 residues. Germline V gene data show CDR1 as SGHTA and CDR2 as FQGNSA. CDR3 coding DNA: TGTGCCAGCAGCTTAGCTAGGGACAATTCACCCCTCTACTTT. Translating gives CASSLARDNSPLYF. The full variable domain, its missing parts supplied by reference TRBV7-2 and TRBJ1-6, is GAGVSQSPSNKVTEKGKDVELRCDPISGHTALYWYRQSLGQGLEFLIYFQGNSAPDKSGLPSDRFSAERTGGSVSTLTIQRTQQEDSAVYLCASSLARDNSPLYFGNGTRLTVT.

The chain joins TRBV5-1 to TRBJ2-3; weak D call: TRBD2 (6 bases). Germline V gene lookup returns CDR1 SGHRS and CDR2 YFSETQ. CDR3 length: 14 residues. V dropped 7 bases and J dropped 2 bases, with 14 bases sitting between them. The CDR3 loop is CASDSGENTDTQYF. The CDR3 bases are TGCGCCAGCGATAGCGGAGAAAACACAGATACGCAGTATTTT.

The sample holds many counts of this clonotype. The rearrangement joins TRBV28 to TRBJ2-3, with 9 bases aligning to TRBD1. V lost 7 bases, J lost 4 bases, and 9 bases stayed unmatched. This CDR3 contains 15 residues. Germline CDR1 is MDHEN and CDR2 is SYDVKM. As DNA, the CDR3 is TGTGCCAGCATGGGACAGGGAGGGAGAGCAGATACGCAGTATTTT. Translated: CASMGQGGRADTQYF.

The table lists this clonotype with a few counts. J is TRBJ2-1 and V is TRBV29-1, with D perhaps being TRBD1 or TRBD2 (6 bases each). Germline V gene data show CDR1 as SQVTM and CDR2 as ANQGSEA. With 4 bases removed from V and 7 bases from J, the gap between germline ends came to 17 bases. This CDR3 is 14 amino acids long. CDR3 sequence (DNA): TGCAGCGTTGTCCTCACGGGGGCGAGGAATGAGCAGTTCTTC. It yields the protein CSVVLTGARNEQFF.

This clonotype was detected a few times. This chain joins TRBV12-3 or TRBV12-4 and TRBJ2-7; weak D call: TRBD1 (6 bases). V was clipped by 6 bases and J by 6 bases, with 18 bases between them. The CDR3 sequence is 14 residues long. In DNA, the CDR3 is TGTGCCAGCAGGGTCACAGGGCACAGGCTCGAGCAGTACTTC. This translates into CASRVTGHRLEQYF.

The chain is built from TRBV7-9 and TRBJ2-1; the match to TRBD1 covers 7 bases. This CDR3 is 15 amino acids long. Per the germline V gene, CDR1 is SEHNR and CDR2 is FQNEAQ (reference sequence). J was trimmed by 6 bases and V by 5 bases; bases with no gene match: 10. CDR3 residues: CASSQRTGSGNEQFF. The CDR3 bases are TGTGCCAGCAGCCAGAGGACAGGAAGCGGCAATGAGCAGTTCTTC. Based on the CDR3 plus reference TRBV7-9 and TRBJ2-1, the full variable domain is DTGVSQNPRHKITKRGQNVTFRCDPISEHNRLYWYRQTLGQGPEFLTYFQNEAQLEKSRLLSDRFSAERPKGSFSTLEIQRTEQGDSAMYLCASSQRTGSGNEQFFGPGTRLTVL.

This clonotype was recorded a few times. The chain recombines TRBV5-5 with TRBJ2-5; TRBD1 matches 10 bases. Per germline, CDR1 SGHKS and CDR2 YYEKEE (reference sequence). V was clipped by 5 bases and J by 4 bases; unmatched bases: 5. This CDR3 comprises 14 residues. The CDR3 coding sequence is TGTGCCAGCAGTTGGACAGGGGGTAGAGAGACCCAGTACTTC. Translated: CASSWTGGRETQYF.

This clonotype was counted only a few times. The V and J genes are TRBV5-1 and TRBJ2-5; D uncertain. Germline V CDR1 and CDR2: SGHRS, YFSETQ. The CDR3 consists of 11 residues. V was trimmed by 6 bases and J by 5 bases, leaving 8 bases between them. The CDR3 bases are TGCGCCAGCACCGTCCGCGAGACCCAGTACTTC. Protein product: CASTVRETQYF.

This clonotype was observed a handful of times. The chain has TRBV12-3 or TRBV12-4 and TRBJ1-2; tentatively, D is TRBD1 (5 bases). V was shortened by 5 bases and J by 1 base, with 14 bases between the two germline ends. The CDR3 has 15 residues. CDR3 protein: CASSGRGGSNYGYTF. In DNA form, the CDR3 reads TGTGCCAGCAGTGGCCGGGGCGGTAGTAACTATGGCTACACCTTC.

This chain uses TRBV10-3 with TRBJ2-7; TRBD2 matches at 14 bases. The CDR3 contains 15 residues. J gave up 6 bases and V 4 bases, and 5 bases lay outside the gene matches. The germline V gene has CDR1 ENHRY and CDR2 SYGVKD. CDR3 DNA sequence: TGTGCCATCAGTGGGACTAGCGGGGGGATCTCCGAGCAGTACTTC. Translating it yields CAISGTSGGISEQYF.

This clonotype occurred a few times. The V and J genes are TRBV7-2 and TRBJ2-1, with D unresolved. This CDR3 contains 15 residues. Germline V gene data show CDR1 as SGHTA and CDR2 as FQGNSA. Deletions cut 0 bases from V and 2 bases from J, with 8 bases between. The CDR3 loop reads CASSLALPTYNEQFF. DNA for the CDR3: TGTGCCAGCAGCTTAGCTCTCCCTACCTACAATGAGCAGTTCTTC.

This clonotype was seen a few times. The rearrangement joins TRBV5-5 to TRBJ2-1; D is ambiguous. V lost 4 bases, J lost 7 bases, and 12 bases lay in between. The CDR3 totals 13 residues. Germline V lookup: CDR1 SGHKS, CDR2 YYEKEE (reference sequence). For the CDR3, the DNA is TGTGCCAGCAGCCCCCCAGCAGGTAATGAGCAGTTCTTC. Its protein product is CASSPPAGNEQFF. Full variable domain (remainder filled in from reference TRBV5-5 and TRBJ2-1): DAGVTQSPTHLIKTRGQQVTLRCSPISGHKSVSWYQQVLGQGPQFIFQYYEKEERGRGNFPDRFSARQFPNYSSELNVNALLLGDSALYLCASSPPAGNEQFFGPGTRLTVL.